These 30 T cell receptor beta chains were all obtained from the same sample, sequenced in a study of T-cell reconstitution after alpha-beta-depleted transplantation in children. Unique molecular identifiers were built into the TCRbeta library. TCRdb reanalysed the PCR reads using MiXCR and keeps one entry per CDR3 protein. The sample has roughly 200,000 distinct CDR3 sequences, 6.6% seen once; the top ten hold 5.5%. This sample comprised PBMCs, obtained before TCRalphabeta/CD19-depleted stem cell transplant. The origin of the receptors is a boy younger than 10 with acute lymphoblastic leukemia, due to receive a stem cell transplant.

This rearrangement joins TRBV5-4 to TRBJ1-2; weak D call: TRBD1 (6 bases). Per germline, CDR1 SGHNT and CDR2 YYREEE (reference sequence). V was pared by 3 bases and J by 4 bases, with 19 bases between. CDR3 length: 16 amino acids. CDR3 region: CASSSSLWGGGYGYTF. As DNA, the CDR3 is TGTGCCAGCAGCTCCTCCCTCTGGGGAGGGGGCTATGGCTACACCTTC.

This clonotype came up a few times. The J gene is TRBJ2-1, the V gene TRBV7-2; TRBD1 aligns across 10 bases. The germline V gene encodes CDR1 SGHTA and CDR2 FQGNSA. The CDR3 loop spans 15 amino acids. Unmatched junction bases numbered 9, after V lost 8 bases and J lost 5 bases. The CDR3 DNA is TGTGCCAGCGCTGGAAGGGGACAGGGGCACAATGAGCAGTTCTTC. This encodes CASAGRGQGHNEQFF.

This clonotype was counted ten times or more. This chain joins TRBV29-1 and TRBJ1-4, with a possible D match to TRBD1 (6 bases). The CDR3 totals 11 residues. Trimming cost V 7 bases and J 7 bases, with 10 bases left between them. Germline CDR1 SQVTM, CDR2 ANQGSEA. CDR3 in amino acids: CSAETGEKLFF. The CDR3 DNA reads as TGCAGCGCGGAGACAGGTGAAAAACTGTTTTTT.

This chain links TRBV3-1 with TRBJ1-1; D not certain. CDR1 is LGHDT, CDR2 YNNKEL, per germline (reference sequence). Trimming shortened V by 3 bases and J by 5 bases, and 4 bases separated the two germline ends. The CDR3 spans 11 residues. This CDR3 is CASSQETEAFF. DNA for the CDR3: TGTGCCAGCAGCCAGGAAACTGAAGCTTTCTTT.

There are many counts of this clonotype. The chain employs TRBV7-3 and TRBJ1-2, with unresolved D. V was shortened by 0 bases and J by 6 bases, with 8 bases between the two germline ends. The CDR3 covers 13 residues. Per germline, CDR1 SGHTA and CDR2 FQGTGA. The CDR3 nucleotides read TGTGCCAGCAGCTTAACTTCTCACGATGGCTACACCTTC. Protein sequence: CASSLTSHDGYTF.

This clonotype came up a few times. The V gene is TRBV20-1, the J gene TRBJ2-7, with 7 nucleotides matching TRBD2. The CDR3 is 16 residues long. The germline gives CDR1 DFQATT, CDR2 SNEGSKA (reference sequence). V lost 3 bases to trimming and J lost 4 bases; unmatched junction nucleotides: 15. This CDR3 is CSARGDLAEGAYEQYF. The CDR3 nucleotides read TGCAGTGCTAGGGGAGATCTAGCGGAGGGCGCTTACGAGCAGTACTTC.

This clonotype was detected many times. The rearrangement links TRBV6-2 or TRBV6-3 to TRBJ2-7; weak D call: TRBD1 (5 bases). Germline lookup yields CDR1 MNHEY and CDR2 SVGEGT. The CDR3 length is 13 residues. Trimming shortened V by 6 bases and J by 0 bases, and 9 bases separated the two germline ends. The CDR3: CASSRQNSYEQYF. CDR3 DNA sequence: TGTGCCAGCAGCCGACAGAACTCCTACGAGCAGTACTTC.

This clonotype showed up many times. This chain uses TRBV15 with TRBJ1-5; D call uncertain. V was trimmed by 0 bases and J by 5 bases, leaving 5 bases between them. The germline V gene has CDR1 LNHNV and CDR2 YYDKDF (reference sequence). The length of the CDR3 is 13 residues. The CDR3 protein is CATSRDPDQPQHF. In nucleotides, the CDR3 is TGTGCCACCAGCAGAGATCCGGATCAGCCCCAGCATTTT.

The chain employs TRBV6-2 or TRBV6-3 and TRBJ2-7; 9 nucleotides line up with TRBD1. The length of the CDR3 is 16 residues. CDR1 is MNHEY, CDR2 SVGEGT, per germline. V gave up 5 bases and J gave up 4 bases; unmatched junction bases: 12. This CDR3 is CASSNRRDRAQYEQYF. CDR3 nucleotide sequence: TGTGCCAGCAGTAACCGTCGGGACAGGGCTCAATACGAGCAGTACTTC.

Many counts were recorded for this clonotype. V and J are TRBV7-6 and TRBJ2-7; the D gene could be TRBD1 or TRBD2 (5 bases each). Per germline, CDR1 SGHVS and CDR2 FNYEAQ. Trimming stripped 5 bases from V and 2 bases from J, with 22 bases between. The CDR3 consists of 17 residues. The CDR3 sequence: CASSPFHAGTETYEQYF. The CDR3 DNA is TGTGCCAGCAGCCCCTTCCATGCTGGGACGGAGACCTACGAGCAGTACTTC.

This clonotype was detected a few times. The CDR3 nucleotides are TGTGCCAGCAGTTCCGGGGACCTCGTTGTTGGCGGACGGCGAGAGCAGTACTTC. This codes for CASSSGDLVVGGRREQYF. This chain joins TRBV28 and TRBJ2-7; the D call may be TRBD1 or TRBD2 (5 bases each). The V and J ends lost 4 bases and 7 bases respectively, with 29 bases between them. Germline CDR1 MDHEN, CDR2 SYDVKM. This CDR3 spans 18 amino acids.

This clonotype was detected only a few times. V and J are TRBV12-3 or TRBV12-4 and TRBJ2-7, with 7 positions matching TRBD1. The ends lost 5 bases at V and 1 base at J; junction bases unmatched: 11. The CDR3 is 16 residues long. CDR3 bases: TGTGCCAGCAGTACCCGACAGGGCTTCGGGTCCTACGAGCAGTACTTC. Its protein product is CASSTRQGFGSYEQYF.

This clonotype appeared many times. The chain is built from TRBV7-2 and TRBJ1-1, with D possibly being TRBD1 (5 bases). V dropped 5 bases and J dropped 9 bases, with 19 bases sitting between them. Germline CDR1 and CDR2: SGHTA and FQGNSA. This CDR3 is 14 amino acids long. The CDR3 loop is CASSPVGEILKAFF. CDR3 coding DNA: TGTGCCAGCAGCCCTGTAGGGGAAATTCTTAAAGCTTTCTTT.

The table lists this clonotype with many counts. The chain uses TRBV9 and TRBJ2-1; 8 bases are a match to TRBD1. Germline CDR1 SGDLS, CDR2 YYNGEE. V shed 3 bases, J shed 4 bases, and the junction held 3 bases outside the gene matches. The CDR3 extends over 14 amino acids. As DNA, the CDR3 is TGTGCCAGCAGCGGGACAGGGTCGTACAATGAGCAGTTCTTC. Translated, it gives CASSGTGSYNEQFF. The full variable domain, completed using reference TRBV9 and TRBJ2-1, is DSGVTQTPKHLITATGQRVTLRCSPRSGDLSVYWYQQSLDQGLQFLIQYYNGEERAKGNILERFSAQQFPDLHSELNLSSLELGDSALYFCASSGTGSYNEQFFGPGTRLTVL.

The table lists this clonotype with many counts. The chain is built from TRBV7-2 and TRBJ2-1, with TRBD1 matching over 9 bases. The CDR3 has 15 amino acids. V lost 5 bases, J lost 6 bases, and 8 bases stayed unmatched. Germline V lookup: CDR1 SGHTA, CDR2 FQGNSA. CDR3 sequence (DNA): TGTGCCAGCAGCCGCCGACAGGGGGGGGGCAATGAGCAGTTCTTC. Protein product: CASSRRQGGGNEQFF.

This clonotype occurred many times. The V gene is TRBV20-1, the J gene TRBJ1-5; no firm D call. The CDR3 runs 14 residues. Deletions cut 4 bases from V and 1 base from J, with 11 bases between. Germline V gene lookup returns CDR1 DFQATT and CDR2 SNEGSKA (reference sequence). In DNA form, the CDR3 reads TGCAGTGCTATCGAACAGCTCAGCAATCAGCCCCAGCATTTT. This sequence encodes CSAIEQLSNQPQHF.

The genes are TRBV7-9 and TRBJ2-1, with D hard to call. Looked up from germline, CDR1 is SEHNR and CDR2 is FQNEAQ (reference sequence). The length of the CDR3 is 15 residues. Trimming took off 5 bases at V and 1 base at J, with 12 bases between the two ends. The CDR3 loop is CASSHPRASYNEQFF. In DNA form, the CDR3 reads TGTGCCAGCAGCCACCCTAGGGCTTCCTACAATGAGCAGTTCTTC.

Many counts were recorded for this clonotype. This chain links TRBV15 with TRBJ2-3; tentatively, D is TRBD2 (5 bases). The germline V and J ends were trimmed by 1 base and 0 bases, with 14 bases remaining between them. Per the germline V gene, CDR1 is LNHNV and CDR2 is YYDKDF (reference sequence). The CDR3 extends over 17 amino acids. This CDR3 is CATSRVLGRVSTDTQYF. DNA for the CDR3: TGTGCCACCAGCAGAGTACTTGGGAGAGTCAGCACAGATACGCAGTATTTT.

This clonotype was recorded at least ten times. The V and J genes are TRBV28 and TRBJ2-3, with a tentative D call TRBD2 (5 bases). V was cut by 3 bases and J by 5 bases, with 9 bases left in between. Germline values: CDR1 MDHEN, CDR2 SYDVKM. The CDR3 totals 13 residues. Written as DNA, the CDR3 is TGTGCCAGCAGTTTTCCGGGAAGAGATACGCAGTATTTT. Its protein is CASSFPGRDTQYF.

This clonotype has a count of ten or more. The rearrangement uses TRBV6-2 or TRBV6-3 and TRBJ2-1; unclear D gene. V shed 0 bases and J shed 3 bases, with 12 bases lying between them. Germline V gene data show CDR1 as MNHEY and CDR2 as SVGEGT. This CDR3 region has 16 residues. This CDR3 is CASSYSKKAGYNEQFF. CDR3 coding DNA: TGTGCCAGCAGTTACTCGAAGAAGGCAGGCTACAATGAGCAGTTCTTC.

This clonotype was found many times. This chain joins TRBV14 and TRBJ2-5; D call uncertain. The CDR3 has 13 amino acids. Germline V gene lookup returns CDR1 SGHDN and CDR2 FVKESK. Deletions cut 4 bases from V and 0 bases from J, with 6 bases between. The CDR3, as DNA: TGTGCCAGCAGCCGGGTGAACCAAGAGACCCAGTACTTC. Its translation: CASSRVNQETQYF.

This clonotype was found a few times. The chain uses TRBV20-1 and TRBJ2-7; 8 bases agree with TRBD1. Trimming removed 4 bases from V and 2 bases from J; junction bases left unmatched: 10. The CDR3 has 15 residues. Germline V CDR1 and CDR2: DFQATT, SNEGSKA (reference sequence). Written as DNA, the CDR3 is TGCAGTGCTAAGGACCCCGGGACAGGAGCCTACGAGCAGTACTTC. Translating it yields CSAKDPGTGAYEQYF.

This clonotype was detected many times. The J gene is TRBJ2-1, the V gene TRBV20-1; D is possibly TRBD2 (6 bases). The germline CDR1 and CDR2 sequences are DFQATT and SNEGSKA (reference sequence). The CDR3 loop spans 13 amino acids. V was trimmed by 6 bases and J by 5 bases, leaving 14 bases between them. The CDR3 region has the DNA TGCAGTGCCATCGAGCGGGCCGACAATGAGCAGTTCTTC. Translated: CSAIERADNEQFF.

This clonotype was found many times. The rearrangement links TRBV27 to TRBJ2-1; D unresolved. V shed 3 bases and J shed 7 bases, with 10 bases lying between them. CDR3 size: 13 residues. Germline V gene sequence: CDR1 MNHEY, CDR2 SMNVEV (reference sequence). The CDR3 DNA reads TGTGCCAGCAGTTTCCCTCCCCCAAATGAGCAGTTCTTC. Its protein product is CASSFPPPNEQFF.

This clonotype has at least ten counts. The genes are TRBV20-1 and TRBJ2-1, with 7 bases fitting TRBD1. CDR3 length: 15 residues. V shed 7 bases, J shed 7 bases, and the junction held 16 bases outside the gene matches. Per the germline V gene, CDR1 is DFQATT and CDR2 is SNEGSKA (reference sequence). The CDR3 bases are TGCAGTGTTGACCCCCCGGAACAGGGGATTAATGAGCAGTTCTTC. Protein: CSVDPPEQGINEQFF.

This clonotype has a count of ten or more. This chain joins TRBV7-9 and TRBJ2-1, with TRBD2 matching over 10 bases. Germline trimming cut 4 bases from V and 2 bases from J; bases unmatched to any gene: 2. This CDR3 spans 15 amino acids. The germline V gene encodes CDR1 SEHNR and CDR2 FQNEAQ (reference sequence). In DNA, the CDR3 is TGTGCCAGCAGCTCTAGCGGGAGAGCCTACAATGAGCAGTTCTTC. The encoded protein is CASSSSGRAYNEQFF.

This clonotype was picked up many times. The J gene is TRBJ1-5, the V gene TRBV12-3 or TRBV12-4; no definite D call. CDR3 length: 12 residues. Trimming removed 0 bases from V and 8 bases from J, with 5 bases in between. CDR3 in amino acids: CASSLAAKPQHF. CDR3 bases: TGTGCCAGCAGTTTAGCGGCGAAGCCCCAGCATTTT.

This clonotype occurred many times. The rearrangement links TRBV7-6 to TRBJ2-3; D gene uncertain. Between the trimmed V and J ends, which lost 4 bases and 1 base, there was a span of 15 bases. This CDR3 is built from 16 residues. Germline-derived CDR1 and CDR2 are SGHVS and FNYEAQ. CDR3 loop: CASSSLDGTRTDTQYF. The CDR3 nucleotides read TGTGCCAGCAGCTCCTTGGACGGAACCCGCACAGATACGCAGTATTTT.

This clonotype came up many times. The rearrangement links TRBV6-1 to TRBJ2-5; 8 bases map to TRBD2. Germline V gives CDR1 MNHNS, CDR2 SASEGT. The CDR3 spans 13 residues. J gave up 6 bases and V 10 bases, and 10 bases lay outside the gene matches. In nucleotides, the CDR3 is TGTGCCACGCGGGGGGCTCAGGATAAGACCCAGTACTTC. This codes for CATRGAQDKTQYF.

This clonotype was detected many times. The chain recombines TRBV12-3 or TRBV12-4 with TRBJ2-1; D possibly matches TRBD1 or TRBD2 (5 bases each). V shed 6 bases and J shed 0 bases, with 18 bases lying between them. The CDR3 is made up of 17 amino acids. In DNA, the CDR3 is TGTGCCAGCAGCCGGGACCTCGCGAGGACCTCCTACAATGAGCAGTTCTTC. Amino acids: CASSRDLARTSYNEQFF.